This TCR beta chain is drawn from a study of immune characterization of retroperitoneal liposarcoma. TCRdb itself ran the PCR reads through MiXCR, one entry per CDR3 protein. Of under 11,000 distinct CDR3 sequences detected, 25% to 35% appear once; the ten largest clones hold about 9.1%. Trimming pared 2 bases from V and 4 bases from J, leaving 6 bases between. The V gene's germline CDR1 is MNHNS and CDR2 SASEGT. The CDR3 has 13 amino acids. Input material: tumor tissue. The genes are TRBV6-1 and TRBJ1-5; D unclear. This clonotype originated in a male donor with retroperitoneal liposarcoma. The CDR3 region is CASSERGNQPQHF. Written as DNA, the CDR3 is TGTGCCAGCAGTGAACGAGGGAATCAGCCCCAGCATTTT.